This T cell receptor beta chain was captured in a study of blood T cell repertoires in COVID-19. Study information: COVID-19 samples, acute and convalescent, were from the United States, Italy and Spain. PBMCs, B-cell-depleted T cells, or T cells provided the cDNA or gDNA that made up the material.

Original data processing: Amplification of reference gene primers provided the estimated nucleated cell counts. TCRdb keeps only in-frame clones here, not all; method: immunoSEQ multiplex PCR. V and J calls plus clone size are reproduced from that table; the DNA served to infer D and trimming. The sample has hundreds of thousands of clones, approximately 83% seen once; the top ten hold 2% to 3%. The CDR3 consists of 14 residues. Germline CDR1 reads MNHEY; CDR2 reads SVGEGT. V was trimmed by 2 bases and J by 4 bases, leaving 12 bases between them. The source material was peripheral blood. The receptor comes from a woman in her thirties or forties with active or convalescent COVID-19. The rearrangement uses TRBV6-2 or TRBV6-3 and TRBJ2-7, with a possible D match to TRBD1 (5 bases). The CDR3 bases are TGTGCCAGCAGTTACGCCAGGGATGGATACGAGCAGTACTTC. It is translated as CASSYARDGYEQYF.